A single sample gave rise to the 23 T cell receptor beta chains below, sequenced in a study of technical replicates of blood from a few donors (dated by TCRdb to the late 2010s). The library was made by the immunoSEQ multiplex PCR assay. TCRdb's version of the immuneACCESS table is confined to in-frame rearrangements and falls short of the full clone set. An unresolved V gene accounts for under half of the shortfall where checked; the remainder is of unknown origin. The sample yields more than 65,000 clones; roughly 95% were counted once. The ten most abundant clones make up 0.3% to 0.45% of the sample. The sample consisted of T cells isolated from PBMCs. These receptors were obtained from a human donor in good health.

The chain employs TRBV9 and TRBJ2-7, with D possibly TRBD2 on 6 matching bases. The V end was cut by 0 bases, the J end by 3 bases, with 13 bases between. Germline CDR1 SGDLS, CDR2 YYNGEE. CDR3 length: 15 amino acids. In nucleotides, the CDR3 is TGTGCCAGCAGCGTAGCTGGGGGACTTGACTACGAGCAGTACTTC. Its protein is CASSVAGGLDYEQYF. The whole variable domain, remainder taken from reference TRBV9 and TRBJ2-7, is DSGVTQTPKHLITATGQRVTLRCSPRSGDLSVYWYQQSLDQGLQFLIQYYNGEERAKGNILERFSAQQFPDLHSELNLSSLELGDSALYFCASSVAGGLDYEQYFGPGTRLTVT.

In nucleotides, the CDR3 is TGCGCCAGCAGCCTCGAGCCGAAGGGGACTGAAGCTTTCTTT. Its translation is CASSLEPKGTEAFF. The V and J genes are TRBV4-1 and TRBJ1-1; a possible D gene is TRBD1 (5 bases). This CDR3 region has 14 residues. V was shortened by 4 bases and J by 5 bases, with 14 bases between the two germline ends. Germline assignment: CDR1 MGHRA and CDR2 YSYEKL.

This sequence joins TRBV7-2 and TRBJ2-7, with D perhaps matching TRBD1 (6 bases). V gave up 1 base and J gave up 2 bases, with 9 bases separating them. Germline CDR1 and CDR2: SGHTA and FQGNSA. The CDR3 length is 14 residues. This chain's CDR3 is CASSLVDSTYEQYF. In DNA form, the CDR3 reads TGTGCCAGCAGCTTAGTGGACAGTACCTACGAGCAGTACTTC.

The chain is built from TRBV11-2 and TRBJ1-4; 8 bases map to TRBD1. The V gene end was trimmed by 3 bases and the J gene end by 8 bases; junction bases not matched to a gene: 8. This CDR3 has 15 amino acids. Germline lookup yields CDR1 SGHAT and CDR2 FQNNGV. CDR3 bases: TGTGCCAGCAGCTTTCAGGGGGCAGCAGAGGAAAAACTGTTTTTT. Protein sequence: CASSFQGAAEEKLFF.

The chain uses TRBV4-1 and TRBJ2-7, with D possibly matching TRBD2 (6 bases). The CDR3 is 17 amino acids. Germline assignment: CDR1 MGHRA and CDR2 YSYEKL. V lost 1 base and J 0 bases, leaving 16 bases between the germline ends. CDR3 in amino acids: CASSQGGVADSSYEQYF. The CDR3 DNA reads TGCGCCAGCAGCCAAGGAGGAGTAGCGGACTCCTCCTACGAGCAGTACTTC.

The chain couples TRBV28 to TRBJ1-5, with D possibly being TRBD1 (5 bases). Germline lookup yields CDR1 MDHEN and CDR2 SYDVKM. Between the trimmed V and J ends, which lost 3 bases and 4 bases, there was a span of 16 bases. This CDR3 spans 16 amino acids. CDR3 in amino acids: CASSFIGVAINQPQHF. The CDR3 bases are TGTGCCAGCAGTTTTATAGGGGTGGCAATAAATCAGCCCCAGCATTTT.

The chain combines TRBV9 with TRBJ2-7; a possible D gene is TRBD2 (5 bases). Per germline, CDR1 SGDLS and CDR2 YYNGEE. V was pared by 3 bases and J by 0 bases, with 7 bases between. This CDR3 has 13 amino acids. CDR3: CASSEDFSYEQYF. The DNA for the CDR3 is TGTGCCAGCAGCGAGGACTTCTCCTACGAGCAGTACTTC. Supplemented by reference TRBV9 and TRBJ2-7, the full variable domain reads DSGVTQTPKHLITATGQRVTLRCSPRSGDLSVYWYQQSLDQGLQFLIQYYNGEERAKGNILERFSAQQFPDLHSELNLSSLELGDSALYFCASSEDFSYEQYFGPGTRLTVT.

This clone came up once. This chain connects TRBV2 to TRBJ2-3; 9 nucleotides match TRBD2. The CDR3 is made up of 14 amino acids. The V and J ends lost 6 bases and 4 bases, in that order; junction bases with no gene match: 5. Germline-derived CDR1 and CDR2 are SNHLY and FYNNEI. The CDR3 bases are TGTGCCAGCAGGTGGACTAGCGCGGCAGATACGCAGTATTTT. This translates into CASRWTSAADTQYF.

The chain is built from TRBV19 and TRBJ2-7; possible D gene TRBD2, 6 bases. From germline, CDR1 is LNHDA and CDR2 SQIVND (reference sequence). The V and J ends lost 6 bases and 5 bases respectively, with 8 bases between them. This CDR3 is 11 amino acids long. CDR3: CASREGNEQYF. The DNA of the CDR3 is TGTGCCAGTAGGGAGGGTAACGAGCAGTACTTC.

The CDR3 here is CASSLSGDFGNTIYF. As DNA, the CDR3 is TGTGCCAGCAGTTTATCGGGAGATTTTGGAAACACCATATATTTT. The chain uses TRBV27 and TRBJ1-3; D is undetermined. CDR3 length equals 15 residues. Trimming shortened V by 0 bases and J by 3 bases, and 9 bases separated the two germline ends. Germline lookup yields CDR1 MNHEY and CDR2 SMNVEV (reference sequence).

On this clone itself: The junction shows a germline mismatch at one end, possibly a read error. Written as DNA, the CDR3 is TGTGCTAGCAGCTTATTGTCTAGCGGGAGTTTCGGTGAGCAGTTCTTC. Protein product: CASSLLSSGSFGEQFF. The chain carries TRBV7-7 and TRBJ2-1; TRBD2 matches at 10 bases. Germline V gene sequence: CDR1 SSHAT, CDR2 FNYEAQ (reference sequence). The CDR3 covers 16 residues. The variable domain in full, with the rest retrieved from reference TRBV7-7 and TRBJ2-1, is GAGVSQSPRYKVTKRGQDVTLRCDPISSHATLYWYQQALGQGPEFLTYFNYEAQPDKSGLPSDRFSAERPEGSISTLTIQRTEQRDSAMYRCASSLLSSGSFGEQFFGPGTRLTVL.

The genes are TRBV7-3 and TRBJ2-7; tentative D call: TRBD2 (7 bases). The CDR3 is made up of 15 amino acids. Germline lookup yields CDR1 SGHTA and CDR2 FQGTGA. V lost 4 bases, J lost 3 bases, and 16 bases lay in between. CDR3 residues: CASSSSGLGGYEQYF. CDR3 nucleotides: TGTGCCAGCAGCTCCAGCGGACTAGGGGGCTACGAGCAGTACTTC.

The genes are TRBV5-4 and TRBJ2-7; 7 bases are shared with TRBD1. V shed 2 bases, J shed 0 bases, and the junction held 2 bases outside the gene matches. Germline CDR1 reads SGHNT; CDR2 reads YYREEE (reference sequence). CDR3 size: 14 residues. The CDR3 here is CASSLGTASYEQYF. CDR3 sequence (DNA): TGTGCCAGCAGCTTAGGGACAGCCTCCTACGAGCAGTACTTC.

This rearrangement joins TRBV15 to TRBJ1-1, with 7 bases that match TRBD1. Germline CDR1 LNHNV, CDR2 YYDKDF (reference sequence). CDR3 length: 14 amino acids. The V gene end was trimmed by 1 base and the J gene end by 10 bases; junction bases not matched to a gene: 9. CDR3 sequence (DNA): TGTGCCACCAGCAGAGGAGGGGGCGCAACTCCAGCTTTCTTT. It specifies CATSRGGGATPAFF.

The chain is built from TRBV9 and TRBJ2-7, with TRBD1 matching over 8 bases. The germline V gene has CDR1 SGDLS and CDR2 YYNGEE. V shed 7 bases and J 4 bases; nucleotides not matched to a gene: 7. The CDR3 extends over 13 amino acids. CDR3 in amino acids: CASGTGFEYEQYF. The CDR3 coding sequence is TGTGCCAGCGGGACAGGTTTTGAGTACGAGCAGTACTTC.

V gene TRBV29-1 combines with J gene TRBJ2-4; D possibly corresponds to TRBD1 (6 bases). This CDR3 spans 12 amino acids. Germline CDR1 SQVTM, CDR2 ANQGSEA. V was cut by 4 bases and J by 5 bases, with 9 bases left in between. CDR3 in DNA: TGCAGCGTTGTAGCAGGGGAAAACATTCAGTACTTC. Protein: CSVVAGENIQYF.

Only one count was recorded for this clone. The chain couples TRBV2 to TRBJ1-1; D not certain. This CDR3 has 12 residues. Trimming removed 11 bases from V and 8 bases from J, with 18 bases in between. The germline gives CDR1 SNHLY, CDR2 FYNNEI. The CDR3 nucleotides are TGTGCCGCCACAGAATCAGGAACCGAAGCTTTCTTT. This codes for CAATESGTEAFF.

The rearrangement links TRBV28 to TRBJ2-7; 8 bases are a match to TRBD2. J was trimmed by 4 bases and V by 2 bases; bases with no gene match: 7. The CDR3 consists of 15 residues. Germline V gene sequence: CDR1 MDHEN, CDR2 SYDVKM. Written as DNA, the CDR3 is TGTGCCAGCAGTTTACGGTCCAGCGGGAGATACGAGCAGTACTTC. Translating gives CASSLRSSGRYEQYF.

The chain employs TRBV30 and TRBJ2-7, with 7 bases fitting TRBD1. The germline V gene has CDR1 GTSNPN and CDR2 SVGIG (reference sequence). This CDR3 spans 13 amino acids. The trim removed 4 bases at V and 4 bases at J, leaving 7 bases unmatched. CDR3 protein: CAWTGTVAYEQYF. The CDR3 nucleotides read TGTGCCTGGACCGGGACAGTAGCATACGAGCAGTACTTC. Combining the CDR3 with reference TRBV30 and TRBJ2-7 gives the whole variable domain SQTIHQWPATLVQPVGSPLSLECTVEGTSNPNLYWYRQAAGRGLQLLFYSVGIGQISSEVPQNLSASRPQDRQFILSSKKLLLSDSGFYLCAWTGTVAYEQYFGPGTRLTVT.

The V gene is TRBV28, the J gene TRBJ2-5; maybe TRBD1 (5 bases). The CDR3 is 16 amino acids. V lost 2 bases and J 4 bases, leaving 17 bases between the germline ends. CDR1 is MDHEN, CDR2 SYDVKM, per germline. The CDR3 here is CASSLGSQGIGETQYF. In nucleotides, the CDR3 is TGTGCCAGCAGTTTAGGCTCGCAGGGCATAGGAGAGACCCAGTACTTC.

The table lists this clone with a count of one. The CDR3 DNA follows: TGCGCCAGCAGCCAAGACGTAGCGGGTTCGAACACCGGGGAGCTGTTTTTT. Its protein is CASSQDVAGSNTGELFF. This rearrangement joins TRBV4-3 to TRBJ2-2, with 7 bases lining up with TRBD2. V was pared by 0 bases and J by 0 bases, with 4 bases of the junction left unmatched. The germline CDR1 and CDR2 sequences are LGHNA and YSLEER. The CDR3 totals 17 residues.

The sample holds one count of this clone. The V call is TRBV7-9, the J call TRBJ2-1, with 8 positions matching TRBD2. The CDR3 sequence is 13 residues long. V trimming: 5 bases; J trimming: 13 bases; junction bases outside the gene matches: 10. Germline-derived CDR1 and CDR2 are SEHNR and FQNEAQ (reference sequence). CDR3 nucleotides: TGTGCCAGCAGCGGATGGACTAGCCCCGCACAGTTCTTC. Protein sequence: CASSGWTSPAQFF.

The chain employs TRBV9 and TRBJ1-1, with unresolved D. V was shortened by 3 bases and J by 4 bases, with 13 bases between the two germline ends. The CDR3 loop spans 14 amino acids. In germline, CDR1 is SGDLS, CDR2 YYNGEE. The CDR3: CASSAGNYGTEAFF. The DNA of the CDR3 is TGTGCCAGCAGCGCCGGGAACTATGGCACTGAAGCTTTCTTT.